A single sample is the source of the 17 T cell receptor beta chains below, sequenced in a study of blood T cell repertoires in COVID-19. The assay was immunoSEQ multiplex PCR, and TCRdb's table has in-frame clones only and misses some. The sample includes nearly 80,000 clones, about nine tenths of them seen just once. Sequencing was carried out using peripheral blood. All receptors derive from a woman of 80 years or more with acute or convalescent COVID-19.

The chain couples TRBV5-8 to TRBJ1-2; 12 bases fit TRBD1. This CDR3 spans 17 amino acids. V was clipped by 0 bases and J by 7 bases; unmatched bases: 10. Per the germline V gene, CDR1 is SGHTS and CDR2 is YDEGEE. CDR3 sequence: CASSLAGTGGAWSGYTF. CDR3 nucleotide sequence: TGTGCCAGCAGCTTGGCCGGGACAGGGGGCGCATGGAGTGGCTACACCTTC.

The V gene is TRBV29-1, the J gene TRBJ2-1, with 10 bases that match TRBD2. CDR1 is SQVTM and CDR2 is ANQGSEA in the germline V gene. The trim removed 6 bases at V and 3 bases at J, leaving 17 bases unmatched. CDR3 length: 18 residues. CDR3 protein: CSVKNRGGLASLYNEQFF. CDR3 nucleotides: TGCAGCGTCAAGAACAGGGGGGGACTAGCGTCCCTCTACAATGAGCAGTTCTTC.

The gene calls are TRBV9 and TRBJ2-1; D unresolved. This CDR3 comprises 13 residues. Germline values: CDR1 SGDLS, CDR2 YYNGEE. Trimming pared 3 bases from V and 7 bases from J, leaving 11 bases between. The CDR3, as DNA: TGTGCCAGCAGCGAGCATACAGCAAATGAGCAGTTCTTC. It specifies CASSEHTANEQFF.

The J gene is TRBJ1-1, the V gene TRBV24-1, with D unclear. The CDR3 totals 12 residues. Germline V gives CDR1 KGHDR, CDR2 SFDVKD. The V and J ends lost 10 bases and 3 bases respectively, with 11 bases between them. The CDR3 here is CATRAQDTEAFF. The CDR3 DNA reads as TGTGCCACTAGAGCGCAAGACACTGAAGCTTTCTTT.

The chain uses TRBV12-5 and TRBJ2-7; D remains unclear. CDR1 and CDR2 from the germline V gene are LGHNT and FRNRAP. Trimming stripped 9 bases from V and 2 bases from J, with 14 bases between. The CDR3 length is 13 residues. As DNA, the CDR3 is TGTGCTAGCTGCTTGGGCCCGACCTACGAGCAGTACTTC. This encodes CASCLGPTYEQYF.

The genes are TRBV2 and TRBJ1-2; the D gene is possibly TRBD1 (6 bases). The CDR3 loop spans 14 amino acids. Germline lookup yields CDR1 SNHLY and CDR2 FYNNEI. Trimming shortened V by 2 bases and J by 5 bases, and 12 bases separated the two germline ends. CDR3 in DNA: TGTGCCAGCAGTGAAAGGGGGGGTGGGTATGGCTACACCTTC. Its translation: CASSERGGGYGYTF.

The genes are TRBV5-6 and TRBJ2-5, with D perhaps matching TRBD1 (5 bases). This CDR3 has 13 residues. V lost 4 bases and J lost 5, with 12 bases in between. Germline V gene sequence: CDR1 SGHDT, CDR2 YYEEEE. The CDR3 sequence: CASSKDTSETQYF. The CDR3 DNA sequence: TGTGCCAGCAGCAAGGACACTTCGGAGACCCAGTACTTC.

J is TRBJ1-2 and V is TRBV28; 10 bases are a match to TRBD1. Germline CDR1 and CDR2: MDHEN and SYDVKM. The CDR3 sequence is 15 residues long. V shed 6 bases, J shed 6 bases, and the junction held 10 bases outside the gene matches. CDR3 loop: CASRSGTGVWDGYTF. CDR3 bases: TGTGCCAGCAGGTCCGGGACAGGGGTATGGGATGGCTACACCTTC.

The chain couples TRBV4-1 to TRBJ2-7; maybe TRBD1 (5 bases). The CDR3 length is 15 residues. CDR1 MGHRA and CDR2 YSYEKL come from the germline V gene. The V end lost 0 bases, the J end lost 2 bases, and 11 bases lay between the germline ends. The CDR3 DNA sequence: TGCGCCAGCAGCCAAGACCCCCAGGGTACCTACGAGCAGTACTTC. Encoded protein: CASSQDPQGTYEQYF.

The chain has TRBV5-4 and TRBJ2-3, with 10 positions matching TRBD2. This CDR3 comprises 16 residues. V shed 4 bases and J 3 bases; nucleotides not matched to a gene: 8. Germline lookup yields CDR1 SGHNT and CDR2 YYREEE (reference sequence). Here the CDR3 DNA reads TGTGCCAGCAGCCTAAAAGGACTAGCGGTTACAGATACGCAGTATTTT. Amino acids: CASSLKGLAVTDTQYF.

This clone has only one observation. The V call is TRBV11-3, the J call TRBJ2-2; possibly TRBD1 for D (7 bases). Germline V gives CDR1 SGHNT, CDR2 YENEEA. V was clipped by 4 bases and J by 3 bases, with 15 bases between them. The CDR3 sequence is 16 residues long. In DNA, the CDR3 is TGTGCCAGCAGCTCAGGGGGGACTTCCGACACCGGGGAGCTGTTTTTT. As protein: CASSSGGTSDTGELFF.

V usage is TRBV7-6 and J usage is TRBJ1-1; D possibly corresponds to TRBD1 (5 bases). Germline assignment: CDR1 SGHVS and CDR2 FNYEAQ. CDR3 length: 13 amino acids. Trimming removed 3 bases from V and 3 bases from J, with 8 bases in between. Written as DNA, the CDR3 is TGTGCCAGCAGCTTGCGGGGACACACTGAAGCTTTCTTT. This gives the protein CASSLRGHTEAFF.

This sequence joins TRBV9 and TRBJ2-1, with TRBD2 identical over 10 bases. The CDR3 runs to 17 residues. Losses at the gene ends were 3 bases for V and 8 bases for J; bases not matched to a gene: 14. Germline V gives CDR1 SGDLS, CDR2 YYNGEE. CDR3 sequence (DNA): TGTGCCAGCAGCGAGACCCGAGCGGGAGGGCCGATCGATGAGCAGTTCTTC. Translation gives CASSETRAGGPIDEQFF.

The V and J genes are TRBV18 and TRBJ1-3; TRBD1 agrees at 7 bases. J lost 0 bases, V lost 3 bases, and 5 bases had no gene match. CDR1 is KGHSH, CDR2 LQKENI, per germline. The CDR3 has 16 amino acids. The CDR3 here is CASSPGQTFSGNTIYF. The CDR3, as DNA: TGTGCCAGCTCACCGGGACAGACCTTCTCTGGAAACACCATATATTTT.

The rearrangement links TRBV10-3 to TRBJ2-7, with 8 nucleotides matching TRBD1. Germline loops: CDR1 ENHRY, CDR2 SYGVKD. The CDR3 contains 15 residues. The V segment lost 2 bases and the J segment 5 bases; nucleotides outside the gene matches: 8. CDR3 nucleotide sequence: TGTGCCATCAGTGAGCCAGCCCAGGGGGCCCACGAGCAGTACTTC. Its protein product is CAISEPAQGAHEQYF.

The chain has TRBV7-9 and TRBJ1-2, with 10 bases that match TRBD1. Unmatched junction bases numbered 10, after V lost 5 bases and J lost 4 bases. Germline V gene sequence: CDR1 SEHNR, CDR2 FQNEAQ (reference sequence). This CDR3 spans 16 amino acids. In nucleotides, the CDR3 is TGTGCCAGCAGCCTGTCAGGGGGACAGGGGTTCTATGGCTACACCTTC. Its translation is CASSLSGGQGFYGYTF.

This clone was counted a few times. The chain is built from TRBV7-2 and TRBJ1-1; perhaps TRBD1 as D (6 bases). V lost 6 bases and J 3 bases, leaving 14 bases between the germline ends. This CDR3 spans 14 amino acids. Germline V CDR1 and CDR2: SGHTA, FQGNSA. CDR3 nucleotide sequence: TGTGCCAGCAGAAAAACAGGGTCGTACACTGAAGCTTTCTTT. This encodes CASRKTGSYTEAFF.